Listed below are T cell receptor beta chains from one sample, sequenced in a study of T cell changes during pregnancy in multiple sclerosis. Repertoires were generated with immunoSEQ multiplex PCR, while TCRdb's copy carries only in-frame clones and drops some. The sample contains around 100,000 clones, roughly nine tenths of which appear only once. Sequenced material: peripheral blood, taken after pregnancy. These receptor sequences come from a female donor with multiple sclerosis, enrolled in a pregnancy study. The conserved cysteine and the conserved F or W are not part of the CDR3 here.

v_call	j_call	cdr3_aa
TRBV5-4	TRBJ2-7	ASSLGGSSSYEQY
TRBV10-3	TRBJ1-1	AISESAGGGTEAF
TRBV7-9	TRBJ2-7	ASSLGGYRGRNYEQY
TRBV18	TRBJ1-2	ASSPGGQVGYT
TRBV19	TRBJ1-2	ASSPGQGGGYT
TRBV27	TRBJ2-1	ASSSQRGSSYNEQF
TRBV27	TRBJ1-5	ASSLGGSNQPQH
TRBV11-2	TRBJ2-7	ASSPGGSSYEQY
TRBV11-2	TRBJ2-7	ASSLDRGHEQY
TRBV9	TRBJ2-5	ASSAPPGLAVQETQY
TRBV6-5	TRBJ2-3	ASSLYGDTLTDTQY
TRBV7-8	TRBJ1-2	ASSQTGTGGRGYGYT
TRBV7-9	TRBJ2-5	ASSSRTLQETQY
TRBV18	TRBJ2-4	ASSPRGGRQTIQY
TRBV2	TRBJ1-5	ASGGRGTGNQPQH
TRBV5-1	TRBJ1-1	ASSLGGGAGTGFSEAF
TRBV6-1	TRBJ1-3	ASSDWAGVGGNTIY
TRBV27	TRBJ2-5	ASSLRGRIAGRETQY
TRBV2	TRBJ2-3	ASSRTSSETDTQY
TRBV19	TRBJ1-5	ASSIAQGGISNQPQH
TRBV27	TRBJ1-6	ASSFSQGSDSPLH
TRBV7-2	TRBJ1-2	ASSFTGVSYGYT
TRBV11-2	TRBJ2-1	ASSLVGGGARNEQF
TRBV4-1	TRBJ1-1	ASSQDFYGAEAF
TRBV4-1	TRBJ1-6	ASSQDSVIGSSPLH
TRBV2	TRBJ1-4	ASSEGAGEKLF
TRBV11-2	TRBJ1-4	ASSLGVGAGEKLF
TRBV13	TRBJ2-1	ASSPLGGPYGSYNEQF
TRBV6-6	TRBJ1-1	ASTLLNTEAF
TRBV6-1	TRBJ2-1	ASSEKAASSYNEQF
TRBV7-3	TRBJ1-6	ASSTSTGGHSPLH
TRBV12-5	TRBJ1-5	ASGTTGGSGQPQH
TRBV4-1	TRBJ1-5	ASSQVTGSGQPQH
TRBV11-1	TRBJ2-1	ASSLRILGGEEQF
TRBV18	TRBJ1-1	ASSPGQGYTEAF
TRBV18	TRBJ2-2	ASSVFQGENTGELF
TRBV5-1	TRBJ1-5	ASSLGQGDQPQH
TRBV2	TRBJ2-3	ASSVTGTDTQY